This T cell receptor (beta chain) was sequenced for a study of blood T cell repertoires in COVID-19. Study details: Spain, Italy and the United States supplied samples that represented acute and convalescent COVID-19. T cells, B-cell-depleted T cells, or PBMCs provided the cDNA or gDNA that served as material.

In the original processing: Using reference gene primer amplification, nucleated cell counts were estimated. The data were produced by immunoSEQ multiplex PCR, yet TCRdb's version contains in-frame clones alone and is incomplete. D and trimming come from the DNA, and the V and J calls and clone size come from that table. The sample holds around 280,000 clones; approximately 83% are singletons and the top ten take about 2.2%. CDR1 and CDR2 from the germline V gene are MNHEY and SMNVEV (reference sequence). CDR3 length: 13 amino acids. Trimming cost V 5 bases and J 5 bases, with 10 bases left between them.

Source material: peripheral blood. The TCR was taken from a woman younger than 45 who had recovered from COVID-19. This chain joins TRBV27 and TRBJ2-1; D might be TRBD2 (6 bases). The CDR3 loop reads CASSMGLDNEQFF. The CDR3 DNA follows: TGTGCCAGCAGTATGGGACTTGACAATGAGCAGTTCTTC.